A single sample is the source of the 32 T cell receptor beta chains below, sequenced in a study of blood T cell repertoires in COVID-19. Data came from immunoSEQ multiplex PCR; TCRdb stores just in-frame clones and leaves some out. Of under 300,000 clones in the sample, 84% were seen once. Sequencing used peripheral blood. The source is a man aged 50 to 59 with acute or convalescent COVID-19.

The chain has TRBV7-9 and TRBJ1-2, with TRBD1 identical over 7 bases. V dropped 4 bases and J dropped 9; count of bases not matched to a gene: 8. This CDR3 is 13 amino acids long. The germline gives CDR1 SEHNR, CDR2 FQNEAQ (reference sequence). The CDR3 loop reads CASSYQGQQRYTF. CDR3 sequence (DNA): TGTGCCAGCAGCTACCAGGGACAGCAACGCTACACCTTC. The variable domain in full, with the rest retrieved from reference TRBV7-9 and TRBJ1-2, is DTGVSQNPRHKITKRGQNVTFRCDPISEHNRLYWYRQTLGQGPEFLTYFQNEAQLEKSRLLSDRFSAERPKGSFSTLEIQRTEQGDSAMYLCASSYQGQQRYTFGSGTRLTVV.

The chain carries TRBV19 and TRBJ1-5; no clear D gene. CDR1 LNHDA and CDR2 SQIVND come from the germline V gene (reference sequence). Trimming took off 3 bases at V and 1 base at J, with 10 bases between the two ends. CDR3 length: 15 amino acids. CDR3 in amino acids: CASSIIRFSNQPQHF. CDR3 nucleotide sequence: TGTGCCAGTAGTATCATCAGGTTCAGCAATCAGCCCCAGCATTTT.

The chain has TRBV6-5 and TRBJ2-5, with TRBD1 matching 8 bases. V shed 8 bases and J 4 bases; nucleotides not matched to a gene: 12. The CDR3 covers 15 residues. Germline-derived CDR1 and CDR2 are MNHEY and SVGAGI. DNA of the CDR3: TGTGCCAGCTTGTTTACCAGGGGGCGATCAGAGACCCAGTACTTC. Amino acids: CASLFTRGRSETQYF.

This chain connects TRBV4-1 to TRBJ2-3; 12 bases fit TRBD2. The length of the CDR3 is 16 residues. Looked up from germline, CDR1 is MGHRA and CDR2 is YSYEKL. V shed 3 bases and J 2 bases; nucleotides not matched to a gene: 3. The chain's CDR3 is CASSHGLAGLTDTQYF. Here the CDR3 DNA reads TGCGCCAGCAGCCATGGACTAGCGGGGCTCACAGATACGCAGTATTTT.

The rearrangement uses TRBV7-9 and TRBJ2-3; 9 bases line up with TRBD1. The CDR3 runs to 16 residues. Per the germline V gene, CDR1 is SEHNR and CDR2 is FQNEAQ (reference sequence). Trimming at V came to 2 bases and at J to 3 bases, leaving 6 bases not matched to a gene. Here the CDR3 reads CASSLWGTGNTDTQYF. In DNA, the CDR3 is TGTGCCAGCAGCTTATGGGGGACAGGGAATACAGATACGCAGTATTTT.

The gene calls are TRBV7-9 and TRBJ2-4, with a weak D call TRBD2 (7 bases). The germline V gene encodes CDR1 SEHNR and CDR2 FQNEAQ (reference sequence). The CDR3 extends over 15 amino acids. Trimming took 4 bases from V and 6 from J, leaving 16 bases between them. Here the CDR3 reads CASSSQMAGANIQYF. The DNA for the CDR3 is TGTGCCAGCAGCTCCCAGATGGCGGGGGCAAACATTCAGTACTTC.

This chain joins TRBV19 and TRBJ2-7; weak D call: TRBD1 (6 bases). CDR1 and CDR2 (germline): LNHDA, SQIVND (reference sequence). The V end lost 5 bases, the J end lost 3 bases, and 14 bases lay between the germline ends. The CDR3 contains 14 residues. This chain's CDR3 is CASSPGPGVYEQYF. CDR3 nucleotides: TGTGCCAGTAGTCCAGGCCCAGGGGTCTACGAGCAGTACTTC. Complete variable domain (other parts from reference TRBV19 and TRBJ2-7): DGGITQSPKYLFRKEGQNVTLSCEQNLNHDAMYWYRQDPGQGLRLIYYSQIVNDFQKGDIAEGYSVSREKKESFPLTVTSAQKNPTAFYLCASSPGPGVYEQYFGPGTRLTVT.

The chain carries TRBV10-3 and TRBJ1-2, with TRBD1 matching 8 bases. The CDR3 consists of 14 residues. After removal of 6 bases from V and 6 bases from J, the junction contained 9 bases not matched to a gene. CDR1 is ENHRY, CDR2 SYGVKD, per germline. The CDR3 sequence: CAISLEDRDDGYTF. The DNA for the CDR3 is TGTGCCATCAGCTTAGAGGACAGGGACGATGGCTACACCTTC.

The genes are TRBV28 and TRBJ2-1, with 7 bases identical to TRBD2. The V and J ends lost 10 bases and 0 bases, in that order; junction bases with no gene match: 6. Germline V lookup: CDR1 MDHEN, CDR2 SYDVKM. The CDR3 sequence is 14 residues long. This CDR3 reads CATQRGSSYNEQFF. CDR3 DNA: TGTGCCACCCAGCGGGGTAGCTCCTACAATGAGCAGTTCTTC.

The chain uses TRBV9 and TRBJ2-7; TRBD2 matches 14 bases. The length of the CDR3 is 17 residues. Losses at the gene ends were 3 bases for V and 6 bases for J; bases not matched to a gene: 11. Germline CDR1 and CDR2: SGDLS and YYNGEE. The CDR3 DNA reads TGTGCCAGCAGCGCGTACCCGACTAGCGGGAGGGCTAGCGAGCAGTACTTC. This sequence encodes CASSAYPTSGRASEQYF.

This clone was observed a few times. The V call is TRBV10-3, the J call TRBJ2-2; TRBD2 aligns across 8 bases. Germline lookup yields CDR1 ENHRY and CDR2 SYGVKD. Losses at the gene ends were 11 bases for V and 4 bases for J; bases not matched to a gene: 9. This CDR3 has 14 amino acids. The CDR3: CAAGAGAVTGELFF. The CDR3 DNA is TGTGCCGCGGGAGCGGGAGCGGTCACCGGGGAGCTGTTTTTT.

As concerns this clone: The germline gene is not matched at one end of the junction; a read error may be the cause. This sequence joins TRBV4-1 and TRBJ1-1; 7 nucleotides align to TRBD1. Germline CDR1 MGHRA, CDR2 YSYEKL. This CDR3 is built from 16 residues. This CDR3 reads CASNQRQGKGNTEAFF. CDR3 in DNA: TGCGCCAGCAACCAACGACAGGGCAAAGGGAACACTGAAGCTTTCTTT.

The chain links TRBV24-1 to TRBJ1-2; TRBD1 aligns across 7 bases. J lost 0 bases, V lost 3 bases, and 6 bases had no gene match. Germline V gives CDR1 KGHDR, CDR2 SFDVKD. The CDR3 has 16 residues. CDR3 nucleotide sequence: TGTGCCACCAGTGATGGGGGGACAGATCCTAACTATGGCTACACCTTC. It is translated as CATSDGGTDPNYGYTF.

J is TRBJ2-7 and V is TRBV5-1; no clear D. Trimming removed 4 bases from V and 4 bases from J, with 12 bases in between. CDR1 and CDR2 (germline): SGHRS, YFSETQ. The CDR3 covers 13 residues. The CDR3 nucleotides are TGCGCCAGCAGCCCAACGGGTAGATACGAGCAGTACTTC. Its translation: CASSPTGRYEQYF.

The chain is built from TRBV6-6 and TRBJ2-3; D may be TRBD2 (5 bases). CDR3 length equals 16 residues. The germline V and J ends were trimmed by 0 bases and 0 bases, with 10 bases remaining between them. The germline V gene has CDR1 MNHNY and CDR2 SVGAGI (reference sequence). The CDR3 loop reads CASSYSRTPSTDTQYF. The CDR3 DNA reads TGTGCCAGCAGTTACTCGCGGACTCCTAGCACAGATACGCAGTATTTT.

This clone was counted only a few times. The chain employs TRBV6-5 and TRBJ2-2; no clear D gene. The CDR3 loop spans 10 amino acids. The V gene lost 10 bases and the J gene lost 4 bases, with 4 bases spanning the gap. Germline V gives CDR1 MNHEY, CDR2 SVGAGI. The CDR3 sequence: CATGTGELFF. Written as DNA, the CDR3 is TGTGCCACCGGCACCGGGGAGCTGTTTTTT.

The V call is TRBV27, the J call TRBJ1-2, with D possibly being TRBD1 (5 bases). Germline CDR1 reads MNHEY; CDR2 reads SMNVEV (reference sequence). The CDR3 has 14 residues. V dropped 3 bases and J dropped 4 bases, with 12 bases sitting between them. The CDR3 loop reads CASSFTGGLYGYTF. The CDR3 DNA follows: TGTGCCAGCAGTTTTACGGGGGGTCTCTATGGCTACACCTTC.

This chain uses TRBV27 with TRBJ1-2; D possibly corresponds to TRBD1 (5 bases). The CDR3 is 15 residues long. Germline V gives CDR1 MNHEY, CDR2 SMNVEV (reference sequence). V was clipped by 5 bases and J by 3 bases, with 16 bases between them. The CDR3 DNA reads as TGTGCCAGCAGTGACAGTTATTATTTAGACTATGGCTACACCTTC. It is translated as CASSDSYYLDYGYTF.

The rearrangement joins TRBV19 to TRBJ1-5; a possible D gene is TRBD1 (5 bases). This CDR3 spans 16 amino acids. The germline CDR1 and CDR2 sequences are LNHDA and SQIVND (reference sequence). The germline V and J ends were trimmed by 1 base and 0 bases, with 10 bases remaining between them. The DNA of the CDR3 is TGTGCCAGTAGTATAGGACAGATATATAGCAATCAGCCCCAGCATTTT. It specifies CASSIGQIYSNQPQHF.

This clone was recorded once. The rearrangement joins TRBV28 to TRBJ2-3, with 9 bases fitting TRBD1. V trimming: 5 bases; J trimming: 2 bases; junction bases outside the gene matches: 8. The CDR3 contains 16 residues. The germline CDR1 and CDR2 sequences are MDHEN and SYDVKM. In nucleotides, the CDR3 is TGTGCCAGCAGTCCCTGGACAGGGGAGCACACAGATACGCAGTATTTT. Encoded protein: CASSPWTGEHTDTQYF. Using reference TRBV28 and TRBJ2-3 for the parts outside the CDR3, the full variable domain is DVKVTQSSRYLVKRTGEKVFLECVQDMDHENMFWYRQDPGLGLRLIYFSYDVKMKEKGDIPEGYSVSREKKERFSLILESASTNQTSMYLCASSPWTGEHTDTQYFGPGTRLTVL.

The chain uses TRBV5-5 and TRBJ2-2; 10 bases are shared with TRBD1. With 10 bases clipped from V and 4 bases from J, the junction kept 4 bases outside the gene matches. The CDR3 contains 13 residues. CDR1 SGHKS and CDR2 YYEKEE come from the germline V gene (reference sequence). DNA for the CDR3: TGTGCCGCCGGGACAGGGGTCACCGGGGAGCTGTTTTTT. It codes for CAAGTGVTGELFF.

This clone was counted once. The chain couples TRBV12-3 or TRBV12-4 to TRBJ1-6; D not resolved. Trimming stripped 6 bases from V and 8 bases from J, with 8 bases between. This CDR3 is built from 12 residues. The CDR3 DNA reads as TGTGCCAGCAGCCTCACACATTCACCCCTCCACTTT. Encoded protein: CASSLTHSPLHF.

The genes are TRBV29-1 and TRBJ2-1, with D possibly matching TRBD1 (5 bases). The CDR3 loop spans 13 amino acids. V shed 8 bases and J shed 8 bases, with 19 bases lying between them. CDR1 is SQVTM and CDR2 is ANQGSEA in the germline V gene. CDR3 DNA: TGCAGCATTTGGGGCTTTTTGGATTATGAGCAGTTCTTC. It specifies CSIWGFLDYEQFF.

CDR3 sequence: CASSLQGLGNTIYF. As DNA, the CDR3 is TGTGCCAGCAGTTTACAGGGTCTCGGAAACACCATATATTTT. This chain joins TRBV6-5 and TRBJ1-3, with D maybe TRBD1 (6 bases). Between the trimmed V and J ends, which lost 4 bases and 4 bases, there was a span of 11 bases. CDR3 size: 14 residues. Germline V CDR1 and CDR2: MNHEY, SVGAGI.

This chain uses TRBV12-3 or TRBV12-4 with TRBJ1-2, with D unresolved. With 8 bases removed from V and 4 bases from J, the gap between germline ends came to 14 bases. The CDR3 has 13 amino acids. As DNA, the CDR3 is TGTGCCAGCGGAGCCGGGATGCTCTATGGCTACACCTTC. Translation: CASGAGMLYGYTF.

The rearrangement uses TRBV30 and TRBJ2-7, with D tentatively TRBD1 (6 bases). Germline V lookup: CDR1 GTSNPN, CDR2 SVGIG (reference sequence). With 5 bases removed from V and 6 bases from J, the gap between germline ends came to 11 bases. There are 11 residues in the CDR3. CDR3 bases: TGTGCCTGGGCTCAGGGGAGCGAGCAGTACTTC. It codes for CAWAQGSEQYF.

V gene TRBV27 combines with J gene TRBJ2-7, with TRBD2 identical over 12 bases. V shed 8 bases, J shed 3 bases, and the junction held 2 bases outside the gene matches. The germline V gene has CDR1 MNHEY and CDR2 SMNVEV (reference sequence). The CDR3 extends over 13 amino acids. The CDR3 sequence is CASRLAGDYEQYF. In nucleotides, the CDR3 is TGTGCCAGCCGACTAGCGGGAGACTACGAGCAGTACTTC.

The chain employs TRBV5-6 and TRBJ2-4, with 10 bases aligning to TRBD1. In germline, CDR1 is SGHDT, CDR2 YYEEEE. J lost 8 bases, V lost 6 bases, and 5 bases had no gene match. This CDR3 is 13 amino acids long. The CDR3 loop is CASMPGQGYIQYF. CDR3 in DNA: TGTGCCAGCATGCCGGGACAGGGGTACATTCAGTACTTC.

The V gene is TRBV2, the J gene TRBJ1-2, with a possible D match to TRBD1 (6 bases). CDR1 is SNHLY and CDR2 is FYNNEI in the germline V gene. The CDR3 consists of 12 residues. V gave up 6 bases and J gave up 4 bases, with 9 bases separating them. CDR3 nucleotide sequence: TGTGCCAGCAGGACAGGATTCTATGGCTACACCTTC. Encoded protein: CASRTGFYGYTF.

This clone was recorded only once. The chain recombines TRBV6-1 with TRBJ1-1; possibly TRBD1 for D (5 bases). Between the trimmed V and J ends, which lost 3 bases and 8 bases, there was a span of 13 bases. Germline lookup yields CDR1 MNHNS and CDR2 SASEGT. This CDR3 region has 13 residues. The CDR3 here is CASSERRQHEAFF. Written as DNA, the CDR3 is TGTGCCAGCAGTGAGCGGAGACAGCACGAAGCTTTCTTT.

J is TRBJ1-6 and V is TRBV7-8, with unresolved D. The CDR3 has 14 amino acids. The V gene lost 5 bases and the J gene lost 11 bases, with 16 bases spanning the gap. The germline V gene encodes CDR1 SGHVS and CDR2 FQNEAQ. The CDR3: CASSLGGAQPPLHF. The CDR3 nucleotides are TGTGCCAGCAGCCTAGGAGGAGCCCAGCCACCCCTCCACTTT.

The chain combines TRBV10-1 with TRBJ2-2, with D possibly TRBD2 on 6 matching bases. The CDR3 extends over 15 amino acids. Germline V gene sequence: CDR1 WNHNN, CDR2 SYGVQD (reference sequence). V was cut by 3 bases and J by 6 bases, with 14 bases left in between. CDR3 region: CASSDGSRQPGELFF. CDR3 sequence (DNA): TGCGCCAGCAGTGACGGGAGTCGACAACCCGGGGAGCTGTTTTTT.